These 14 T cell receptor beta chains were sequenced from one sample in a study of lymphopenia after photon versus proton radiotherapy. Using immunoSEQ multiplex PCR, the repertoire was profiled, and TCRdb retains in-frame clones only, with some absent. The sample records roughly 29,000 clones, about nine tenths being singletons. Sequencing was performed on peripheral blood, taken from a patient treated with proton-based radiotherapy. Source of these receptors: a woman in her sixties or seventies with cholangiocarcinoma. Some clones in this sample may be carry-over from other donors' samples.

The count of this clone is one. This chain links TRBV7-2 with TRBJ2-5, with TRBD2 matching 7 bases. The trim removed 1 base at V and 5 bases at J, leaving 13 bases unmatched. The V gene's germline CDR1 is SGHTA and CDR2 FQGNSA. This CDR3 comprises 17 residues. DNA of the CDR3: TGTGCCAGCAGCTTAGTCGCCTCACGACTAGCTCAGGAGACCCAGTACTTC. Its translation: CASSLVASRLAQETQYF. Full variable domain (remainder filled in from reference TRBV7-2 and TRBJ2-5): GAGVSQSPSNKVTEKGKDVELRCDPISGHTALYWYRQSLGQGLEFLIYFQGNSAPDKSGLPSDRFSAERTGGSVSTLTIQRTQQEDSAVYLCASSLVASRLAQETQYFGPGTRLLVL.

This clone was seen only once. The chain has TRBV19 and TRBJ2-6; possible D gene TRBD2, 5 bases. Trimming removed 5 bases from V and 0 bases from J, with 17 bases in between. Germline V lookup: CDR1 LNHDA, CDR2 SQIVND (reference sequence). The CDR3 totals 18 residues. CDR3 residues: CASSGTGKLSSGANVLTF. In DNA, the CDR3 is TGTGCCAGTAGTGGTACCGGGAAATTGAGCTCTGGGGCCAACGTCCTGACTTTC.

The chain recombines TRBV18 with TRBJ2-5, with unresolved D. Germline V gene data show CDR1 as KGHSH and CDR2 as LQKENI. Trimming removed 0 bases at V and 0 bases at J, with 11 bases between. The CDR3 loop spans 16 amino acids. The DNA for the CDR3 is TGTGCCAGCTCACCACCCCGGACCTTGTACCAAGAGACCCAGTACTTC. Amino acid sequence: CASSPPRTLYQETQYF.

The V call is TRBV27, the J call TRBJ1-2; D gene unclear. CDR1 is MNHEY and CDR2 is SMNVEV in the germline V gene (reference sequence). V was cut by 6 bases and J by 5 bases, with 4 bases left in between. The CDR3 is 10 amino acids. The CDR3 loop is CASRLYGYTF. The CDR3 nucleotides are TGTGCCAGCAGGCTATATGGCTACACCTTC.

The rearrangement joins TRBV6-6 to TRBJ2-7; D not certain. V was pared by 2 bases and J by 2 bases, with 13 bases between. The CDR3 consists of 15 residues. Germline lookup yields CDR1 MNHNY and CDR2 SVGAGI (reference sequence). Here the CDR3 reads CASSYPSQEPYEQYF. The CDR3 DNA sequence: TGTGCCAGCAGTTACCCATCGCAGGAACCCTACGAGCAGTACTTC.

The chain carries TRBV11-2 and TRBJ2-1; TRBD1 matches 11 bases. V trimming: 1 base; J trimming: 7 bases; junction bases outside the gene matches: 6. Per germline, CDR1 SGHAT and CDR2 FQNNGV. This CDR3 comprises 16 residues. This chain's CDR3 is CASSLAGTGGWNEQFF. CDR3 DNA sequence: TGTGCCAGCAGCTTAGCAGGGACAGGGGGTTGGAATGAGCAGTTCTTC.

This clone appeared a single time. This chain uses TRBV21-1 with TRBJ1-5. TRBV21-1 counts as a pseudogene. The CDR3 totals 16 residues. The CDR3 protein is CASSKGPGRPNQPQHF. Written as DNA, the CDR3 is TGTGCCAGCAGCAAAGGGCCGGGTAGGCCCAATCAGCCCCAGCATTTT.

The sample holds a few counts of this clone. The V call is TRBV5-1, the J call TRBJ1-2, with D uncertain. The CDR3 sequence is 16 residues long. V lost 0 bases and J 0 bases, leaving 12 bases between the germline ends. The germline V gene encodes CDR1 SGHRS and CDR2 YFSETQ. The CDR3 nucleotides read TGCGCCAGCAGCTTGGCGGCGGACCGAGCTAACTATGGCTACACCTTC. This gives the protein CASSLAADRANYGYTF.

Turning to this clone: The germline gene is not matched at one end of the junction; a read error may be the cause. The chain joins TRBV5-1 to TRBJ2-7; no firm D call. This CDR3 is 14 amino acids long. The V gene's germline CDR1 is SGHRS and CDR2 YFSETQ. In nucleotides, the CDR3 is TGCGCCAGCAGCTTGTGGCTAGAGTCCTCCGAGCAGTACTTC. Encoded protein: CASSLWLESSEQYF.

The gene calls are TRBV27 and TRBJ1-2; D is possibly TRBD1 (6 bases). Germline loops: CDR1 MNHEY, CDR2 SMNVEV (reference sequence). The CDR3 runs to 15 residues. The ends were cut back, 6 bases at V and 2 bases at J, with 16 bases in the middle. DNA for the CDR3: TGTGCCAGCAGCGCGACAGGAGTAGTAAACTATGGCTACACCTTC. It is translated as CASSATGVVNYGYTF.

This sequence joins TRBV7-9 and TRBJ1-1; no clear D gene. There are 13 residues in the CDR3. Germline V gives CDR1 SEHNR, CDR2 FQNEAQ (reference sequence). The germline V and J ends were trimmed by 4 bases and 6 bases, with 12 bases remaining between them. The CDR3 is CASSYGQVAEAFF. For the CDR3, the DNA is TGTGCCAGCAGCTATGGGCAGGTCGCTGAAGCTTTCTTT.

CDR3 in DNA: TGTGCCATACTCAGGGGGACTGAAGCTTTCTTT. Translation gives CAILRGTEAFF. This chain uses TRBV7-9 with TRBJ1-1; 7 bases match TRBD1. The CDR3 consists of 11 residues. CDR1 SEHNR and CDR2 FQNEAQ come from the germline V gene (reference sequence). J lost 5 bases, V lost 10 bases, and 4 bases had no gene match.

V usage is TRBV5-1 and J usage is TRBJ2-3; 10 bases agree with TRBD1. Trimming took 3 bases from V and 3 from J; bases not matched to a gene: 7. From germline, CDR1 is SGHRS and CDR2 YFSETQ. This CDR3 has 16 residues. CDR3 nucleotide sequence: TGCGCCAGCAGCTCCCGGGACAGGGGAGTAACAGATACGCAGTATTTT. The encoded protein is CASSSRDRGVTDTQYF. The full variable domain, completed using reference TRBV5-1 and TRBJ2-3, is KAGVTQTPRYLIKTRGQQVTLSCSPISGHRSVSWYQQTPGQGLQFLFEYFSETQRNKGNFPGRFSGRQFSNSRSEMNVSTLELGDSALYLCASSSRDRGVTDTQYFGPGTRLTVL.

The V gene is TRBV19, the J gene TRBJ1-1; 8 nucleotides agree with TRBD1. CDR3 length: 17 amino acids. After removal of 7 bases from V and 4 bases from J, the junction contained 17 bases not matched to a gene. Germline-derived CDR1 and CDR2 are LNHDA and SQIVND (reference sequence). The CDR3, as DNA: TGTGCCAGTATCCCCTCATGGCAGGGGGCATTGTTCACTGAAGCTTTCTTT. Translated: CASIPSWQGALFTEAFF.